Below, 29 T cell receptor beta chains from the same sample are listed, as sequenced in a study of graft-versus-host responses after intestinal transplantation. No antigen is known for these receptors. This table comes from immunoSEQ multiplex PCR, and its TCRdb copy is limited to in-frame clones, with some not included. The table records fewer than 110,000 clones, over 80% of them present only once. The material sequenced was unstimulated CD4+ T cells sorted from spleen or lymph node cells, taken before transplant. All receptors come from a human donor who was the organ donor for an intestinal transplant.

The V gene is TRBV10-3, the J gene TRBJ2-3; TRBD2 matches 13 bases. The length of the CDR3 is 16 residues. After removal of 3 bases from V and 1 base from J, the junction contained 1 base not matched to a gene. Germline CDR1 reads ENHRY; CDR2 reads SYGVKD. In DNA form, the CDR3 reads TGTGCCATCAGTGAAGGACTAGCGGGGGGCACAGATACGCAGTATTTT. Translated: CAISEGLAGGTDTQYF.

The sample holds one count of this clone. Compared with germline, one end of the junction differs, possibly owing to a read error. J is TRBJ1-2 and V is TRBV29-1; 7 nucleotides agree with TRBD1. The CDR3 spans 10 residues. The germline V gene has CDR1 SQVTM and CDR2 ANQGSEA. The CDR3 here is CSAGFEGAHF. The CDR3, as DNA: TGCAGCGCCGGCTTTGAGGGGGCTCACTTC. Full variable domain (rest looked up from reference TRBV29-1 and TRBJ1-2): SAVISQKPSRDICQRGTSLTIQCQVDSQVTMMFWYRQQPGQSLTLIATANQGSEATYESGFVIDKFPISRPNLTFSTLTVSNMSPEDSSIYLCSAGFEGAHFGSGTRLTVV.

The rearrangement joins TRBV4-1 to TRBJ2-3, with D possibly being TRBD2 (8 bases). Germline V gene data show CDR1 as MGHRA and CDR2 as YSYEKL. Trimming removed 3 bases at V and 6 bases at J, with 28 bases between. The CDR3 is 19 residues long. The CDR3 protein is CASSHPTRGGGRPLDTQYF. The CDR3 nucleotides read TGCGCCAGCAGCCATCCCACCCGAGGGGGCGGGAGGCCCCTTGATACGCAGTATTTT.

The J gene is TRBJ2-2, the V gene TRBV7-6; D gene unclear. Germline CDR1 is SGHVS and CDR2 is FNYEAQ. This CDR3 contains 14 residues. V shed 1 base and J shed 3 bases, with 6 bases lying between them. CDR3 sequence: CASSLVLDTGELFF. The CDR3 DNA reads as TGTGCCAGCAGCTTAGTGCTAGACACCGGGGAGCTGTTTTTT.

This chain links TRBV7-6 with TRBJ2-5; 8 bases fit TRBD2. This CDR3 has 16 amino acids. The germline V gene encodes CDR1 SGHVS and CDR2 FNYEAQ. V was clipped by 0 bases and J by 5 bases; unmatched bases: 8. The CDR3 nucleotides are TGTGCCAGCAGCTTAGCGTCTAGCGGGTTGGGTGAGACCCAGTACTTC. It yields the protein CASSLASSGLGETQYF.

The V and J genes are TRBV4-1 and TRBJ2-3; TRBD2 agrees at 12 bases. The length of the CDR3 is 21 residues. Germline-derived CDR1 and CDR2 are MGHRA and YSYEKL. V shed 4 bases and J 4 bases; nucleotides not matched to a gene: 21. The DNA of the CDR3 is TGCGCCAGCAGCCTCCGTTATGGGACTAGCGGGTCCCCCGCGAGGGCAGATACGCAGTATTTT. As protein: CASSLRYGTSGSPARADTQYF.

The chain is built from TRBV7-8 and TRBJ1-5, with 7 bases identical to TRBD1. Trimming took 5 bases from V and 2 from J; bases not matched to a gene: 9. The CDR3 length is 16 residues. CDR1 and CDR2 from the germline V gene are SGHVS and FQNEAQ. The CDR3 reads CASSLQTGSGNQPQHF. CDR3 DNA sequence: TGTGCCAGCAGCCTTCAGACAGGGTCGGGCAATCAGCCCCAGCATTTT.

The rearrangement joins TRBV7-9 to TRBJ2-7, with 7 bases aligning to TRBD2. The length of the CDR3 is 16 residues. The V gene end was trimmed by 4 bases and the J gene end by 3 bases; junction bases not matched to a gene: 12. In germline, CDR1 is SEHNR, CDR2 FQNEAQ (reference sequence). CDR3 bases: TGTGCCAGCAGCTCCCCAAAGGGGCGCGGGGGCTACGAGCAGTACTTC. Encoded protein: CASSSPKGRGGYEQYF.

The chain recombines TRBV5-1 with TRBJ1-1; 7 bases match TRBD1. After removal of 4 bases from V and 2 bases from J, the junction contained 8 bases not matched to a gene. The CDR3 loop spans 15 amino acids. Germline V gives CDR1 SGHRS, CDR2 YFSETQ. The CDR3 loop reads CASSRLTGANTEAFF. CDR3 nucleotides: TGCGCCAGCAGCCGGTTAACAGGGGCCAACACTGAAGCTTTCTTT.

J is TRBJ2-5 and V is TRBV7-3; D is perhaps TRBD1 or TRBD2 (5 bases each). This CDR3 has 13 amino acids. Looked up from germline, CDR1 is SGHTA and CDR2 is FQGTGA. V shed 6 bases and J shed 4 bases, with 12 bases lying between them. CDR3 bases: TGTGCCAGCAGTTCAACGAGGGGAGAGACCCAGTACTTC. Its translation is CASSSTRGETQYF.

V and J are TRBV5-1 and TRBJ1-2; 7 nucleotides align to TRBD1. The germline V gene encodes CDR1 SGHRS and CDR2 YFSETQ. The CDR3 is 13 amino acids. Unmatched junction bases numbered 3, after V lost 2 bases and J lost 5 bases. CDR3 residues: CASSFDRDYGYTF. DNA of the CDR3: TGCGCCAGCAGCTTTGACAGGGATTATGGCTACACCTTC.

Details on this clone: At one end, the junction sequence differs from germline, possibly due to a read error. V usage is TRBV7-9 and J usage is TRBJ2-7, with 11 nucleotides matching TRBD2. This CDR3 contains 14 residues. Germline V gives CDR1 SEHNR, CDR2 FQNEAQ (reference sequence). The CDR3 region is CASSLEVTSGGRNF. DNA of the CDR3: TGTGCCAGCAGCTTAGAAGTTACTAGCGGGGGAAGGAACTTC.

Notes on this clone: This sample also contains other DNA sequences that code for the same CDR3. The chain joins TRBV12-5 to TRBJ2-3, with TRBD2 matching over 7 bases. The ends lost 1 base at V and 4 bases at J; junction bases unmatched: 11. CDR1 LGHNT and CDR2 FRNRAP come from the germline V gene. This CDR3 region has 17 residues. The CDR3 sequence: CASGLGRGGTNSDTQYF. Here the CDR3 DNA reads TGTGCTAGTGGTTTGGGGCGGGGAGGGACCAATTCAGATACGCAGTATTTT.

V and J are TRBV5-5 and TRBJ1-2, with D maybe TRBD1 (5 bases). CDR3 length equals 13 residues. V gave up 2 bases and J gave up 7 bases, with 12 bases separating them. Germline V gives CDR1 SGHKS, CDR2 YYEKEE (reference sequence). The CDR3 spells CASSFRQGGGYTF. The CDR3 bases are TGTGCCAGCAGCTTCCGGCAGGGAGGTGGCTACACCTTC. Full variable domain (missing parts from reference TRBV5-5 and TRBJ1-2): DAGVTQSPTHLIKTRGQQVTLRCSPISGHKSVSWYQQVLGQGPQFIFQYYEKEERGRGNFPDRFSARQFPNYSSELNVNALLLGDSALYLCASSFRQGGGYTFGSGTRLTVV.

This clone was detected once. This chain uses TRBV19 with TRBJ2-5; 7 positions agree with TRBD2. The J call is uncertain, as TRBJ2-7 better fits the DNA end. The length of the CDR3 is 16 residues. Germline CDR1 is LNHDA and CDR2 is SQIVND (reference sequence). CDR3 residues: CASKPGGGTRAYEQYF. In DNA, the CDR3 is TGTGCCAGTAAGCCGGGAGGAGGGACCCGAGCCTACGAGCAGTACTTC.

This rearrangement joins TRBV30 to TRBJ1-1, with D uncertain. V lost 3 bases and J lost 4, with 12 bases in between. The CDR3 totals 13 residues. The V gene's germline CDR1 is GTSNPN and CDR2 SVGIG (reference sequence). The CDR3 DNA follows: TGTGCCTGGAGGTCGGGTTGGAGCACTGAAGCTTTCTTT. Translation: CAWRSGWSTEAFF. The full variable domain, completed using reference TRBV30 and TRBJ1-1, is SQTIHQWPATLVQPVGSPLSLECTVEGTSNPNLYWYRQAAGRGLQLLFYSVGIGQISSEVPQNLSASRPQDRQFILSSKKLLLSDSGFYLCAWRSGWSTEAFFGQGTRLTVV.

The J gene is TRBJ2-7, the V gene TRBV7-2; 8 nucleotides align to TRBD2. This CDR3 region has 14 residues. Germline V gene lookup returns CDR1 SGHTA and CDR2 FQGNSA. With V trimmed by 0 bases and J by 3 bases, 1 base remained unmatched. CDR3 sequence (DNA): TGTGCCAGCAGCTTAGCTGCGGGAGGCTACGAGCAGTACTTC. Translated: CASSLAAGGYEQYF.

J is TRBJ2-5 and V is TRBV4-2; TRBD2 agrees at 12 bases. CDR1 is LGHNA, CDR2 YNFKEQ, per germline. The J segment lost 2 bases and the V segment lost 0 bases, leaving 7 bases of the junction unmatched. The CDR3 contains 18 residues. CDR3 loop: CASSQDGLAGNPQETQYF. CDR3 bases: TGTGCCAGCAGCCAAGATGGACTAGCGGGGAATCCACAAGAGACCCAGTACTTC.

This clone was counted between two and nine times. The gene calls are TRBV7-9 and TRBJ2-1; TRBD2 aligns across 14 bases. V trimming: 5 bases; J trimming: 5 bases; junction bases outside the gene matches: 8. CDR3 length: 17 amino acids. Germline V gene lookup returns CDR1 SEHNR and CDR2 FQNEAQ (reference sequence). The CDR3: CASSPGLAGVTDNEQFF. In DNA, the CDR3 is TGTGCCAGCAGCCCGGGACTAGCGGGAGTGACGGACAATGAGCAGTTCTTC.

V gene TRBV6-1 combines with J gene TRBJ2-3, with D uncertain. V lost 3 bases to trimming and J lost 5 bases, with 12 bases between them. The CDR3 is 14 residues long. Germline CDR1 and CDR2: MNHNS and SASEGT. The CDR3 region has the DNA TGTGCCAGCAGTGACCAGCGAGGTATAGATACGCAGTATTTT. As protein: CASSDQRGIDTQYF.

The gene calls are TRBV7-8 and TRBJ1-2; D might be TRBD1 (6 bases). V was pared by 2 bases and J by 4 bases, with 11 bases between. Germline V lookup: CDR1 SGHVS, CDR2 FQNEAQ. The CDR3 sequence is 14 residues long. The CDR3 protein is CASSLLAGAYGYTF. The CDR3 DNA reads TGTGCCAGCAGCTTACTGGCAGGGGCCTATGGCTACACCTTC. Filled out from reference TRBV7-8 and TRBJ1-2, the complete variable domain reads GAGVSQSPRYKVAKRGQDVALRCDPISGHVSLFWYQQALGQGPEFLTYFQNEAQLDKSGLPSDRFFAERPEGSVSTLKIQRTQQEDSAVYLCASSLLAGAYGYTFGSGTRLTVV.

The J gene is TRBJ1-6, the V gene TRBV4-1, with no clear D. The CDR3 consists of 15 residues. V was trimmed by 4 bases and J by 1 base, leaving 8 bases between them. Germline V gene lookup returns CDR1 MGHRA and CDR2 YSYEKL. The chain's CDR3 is CASSLSGSYNSPLHF. As DNA, the CDR3 is TGCGCCAGCAGCCTAAGCGGGTCCTATAATTCACCCCTCCACTTT.

The J gene is TRBJ1-4, the V gene TRBV7-2, with D unresolved. The ends were cut back, 7 bases at V and 3 bases at J, with 12 bases in the middle. Germline V lookup: CDR1 SGHTA, CDR2 FQGNSA. The CDR3 totals 14 residues. CDR3 protein: CASKAGGSNEKLFF. The DNA for the CDR3 is TGTGCCAGCAAGGCGGGCGGCTCTAATGAAAAACTGTTTTTT.

The chain couples TRBV19 to TRBJ2-1; D is ambiguous. This CDR3 has 15 amino acids. The V end lost 6 bases, the J end lost 1 base, and 13 bases lay between the germline ends. CDR1 and CDR2 (germline): LNHDA, SQIVND (reference sequence). This CDR3 reads CASSPPPSSYNEQFF. The CDR3 nucleotides are TGTGCCAGTAGCCCGCCGCCTAGTTCCTACAATGAGCAGTTCTTC.

The V and J genes are TRBV7-3 and TRBJ1-5, with D maybe TRBD1 (5 bases). CDR1 SGHTA and CDR2 FQGTGA come from the germline V gene. The V and J ends lost 2 bases and 5 bases respectively, with 16 bases between them. The CDR3 spans 16 residues. CDR3 in DNA: TGTGCCAGCAGCTTATTCAAGGGGAGCACCGATCAGCCCCAGCATTTT. Its protein product is CASSLFKGSTDQPQHF.

The chain couples TRBV6-1 to TRBJ1-6, with TRBD1 identical over 8 bases. The CDR3 covers 15 residues. Germline-derived CDR1 and CDR2 are MNHNS and SASEGT. V gave up 7 bases and J gave up 5 bases; unmatched junction bases: 7. As DNA, the CDR3 is TGTGCCAGCACCCTTTGGACAGGGAATAATTCACCCCTCCACTTT. Translating it yields CASTLWTGNNSPLHF.

This clone was observed a single time. The V and J genes are TRBV6-5 and TRBJ1-6; D is possibly TRBD1 (5 bases). The CDR3 consists of 15 residues. V was cut by 0 bases and J by 7 bases, with 10 bases left in between. Germline V lookup: CDR1 MNHEY, CDR2 SVGAGI. As DNA, the CDR3 is TGTGCCAGCAGTTACTCGACCCAGGGCAATTCACCCCTCCACTTT. Translating gives CASSYSTQGNSPLHF.

This chain links TRBV7-3 with TRBJ2-3; D remains ambiguous. The CDR3 totals 14 residues. Looked up from germline, CDR1 is SGHTA and CDR2 is FQGTGA. V was trimmed by 6 bases and J by 0 bases, leaving 10 bases between them. The CDR3 loop is CASSLPSSTDTQYF. The DNA of the CDR3 is TGTGCCAGCAGTTTACCATCAAGCACAGATACGCAGTATTTT.

This chain uses TRBV5-4 with TRBJ2-7; 7 nucleotides match TRBD2. This CDR3 spans 15 amino acids. V dropped 3 bases and J dropped 2; count of bases not matched to a gene: 8. CDR1 SGHNT and CDR2 YYREEE come from the germline V gene (reference sequence). CDR3 protein: CASSSPGGRAYEQYF. The CDR3 nucleotides read TGTGCCAGCAGCTCCCCAGGAGGGAGGGCCTACGAGCAGTACTTC.